Each of the 25 T cell receptor beta chains below was sequenced from the same sample in a study of T cell clonotyping in hematopoietic cell transplantation (dated by TCRdb to the early 2020s). The sample's time point label, decoded: recipient sample taken at acute GVHD onset. Library preparation used the immunoSEQ multiplex PCR assay. The source is immuneACCESS, and TCRdb retained only in-frame sequences with V and J called. Part of the clones is not carried over; for the studies checked, unresolved V genes explain less than half of this, and the remainder is unexplained. Here the sample has about 3,100 clones; approximately 90% occur a single time. Clones ranked in the top ten supply approximately 9.2% of the sample. The sample consisted of PBMCs, taken at the time of graft-versus-host disease after allogeneic stem cell transplant. These receptor sequences come from a male patient aged 55 to 69 who had an allogeneic stem cell transplant from a related donor, so the T cells may come from the graft donor. Some clones in this sample may be carry-over from other donors' samples.

The chain employs TRBV29-1 and TRBJ2-5, with 7 bases aligning to TRBD1. The J call could be wrong; TRBJ2-7 is a better fit for the DNA end. Germline assignment: CDR1 SQVTM and CDR2 ANQGSEA. The CDR3 extends over 13 amino acids. The DNA of the CDR3 is TGCAGCGTTAGACAGGGAGTAGCCTACGAGCAGTACTTC. Its translation: CSVRQGVAYEQYF.

V is TRBV20-1 and J is TRBJ2-3; the D gene is possibly TRBD1 (6 bases). CDR1 and CDR2 from the germline V gene are DFQATT and SNEGSKA (reference sequence). The CDR3 is 10 residues long. V lost 6 bases to trimming and J lost 6 bases, with 7 bases between them. The chain's CDR3 is CSAQGDTQYF. CDR3 bases: TGCAGTGCCCAGGGGGATACGCAGTATTTT.

Notes on this clone: One end of the junction does not line up with germline, which may come from a read error. The chain combines TRBV6-1 with TRBJ1-2; D is ambiguous. This CDR3 contains 12 residues. Germline V CDR1 and CDR2: MNHNS, SASEGT. The CDR3 is CASTEYEKGYTF. CDR3 DNA: TGTGCCAGCACTGAATACGAAAAAGGCTACACCTTC.

V is TRBV25-1 and J is TRBJ2-1; D gene unclear. The CDR3 loop spans 13 amino acids. With 4 bases removed from V and 9 bases from J, the gap between germline ends came to 13 bases. CDR1 and CDR2 from the germline V gene are MGHDK and SYGVNS. The CDR3 spells CASSGVSESEQFF. In DNA, the CDR3 is TGTGCCAGCAGTGGTGTGTCGGAGTCTGAGCAGTTCTTC.

CDR3 in amino acids: CASASGPPGTQYF. The CDR3 DNA reads TGTGCCAGCGCCTCAGGTCCCCCCGGGACGCAGTATTTT. The chain employs TRBV6-5 and TRBJ2-3; D remains ambiguous. This CDR3 spans 13 amino acids. V was pared by 8 bases and J by 9 bases, with 18 bases between. Germline V gene sequence: CDR1 MNHEY, CDR2 SVGAGI.

The rearrangement links TRBV7-2 to TRBJ1-6; D unclear. V was clipped by 1 base and J by 6 bases, with 13 bases between them. The CDR3 extends over 16 amino acids. From germline, CDR1 is SGHTA and CDR2 FQGNSA. CDR3 region: CASSLEVGRSNSPLHF. Written as DNA, the CDR3 is TGTGCCAGCAGCTTAGAGGTAGGGAGAAGTAATTCACCCCTCCACTTT.

The rearrangement links TRBV6-1 to TRBJ2-5, with D perhaps TRBD2 (6 bases). CDR3 length: 15 amino acids. Trimming removed 2 bases from V and 3 bases from J, with 13 bases in between. The germline CDR1 and CDR2 sequences are MNHNS and SASEGT. DNA for the CDR3: TGTGCCAGCAGTGAAATGTTGGGGGGTGAAGAGACCCAGTACTTC. The encoded protein is CASSEMLGGEETQYF.

The chain couples TRBV5-4 to TRBJ2-5, with TRBD1 identical over 7 bases. There are 13 residues in the CDR3. Trimming at V came to 4 bases and at J to 2 bases, leaving 2 bases not matched to a gene. Germline CDR1 SGHNT, CDR2 YYREEE (reference sequence). The DNA for the CDR3 is TGTGCCAGCAGCGGGGGACAGCAAGAGACCCAGTACTTC. Translation gives CASSGGQQETQYF.

The chain recombines TRBV28 with TRBJ2-5; maybe TRBD1 (5 bases). With 6 bases removed from V and 2 bases from J, the gap between germline ends came to 13 bases. CDR3 length equals 14 residues. The germline V gene encodes CDR1 MDHEN and CDR2 SYDVKM. CDR3 region: CASSPLGQQETQYF. The CDR3, as DNA: TGTGCCAGCAGCCCCCTGGGGCAGCAAGAGACCCAGTACTTC.

V usage is TRBV6-4 and J usage is TRBJ1-2, with TRBD1 matching over 11 bases. After removal of 2 bases from V and 7 bases from J, the junction contained 6 bases not matched to a gene. The CDR3 totals 15 residues. Germline V gives CDR1 MRHNA, CDR2 SNTAGT. The CDR3: CASSDTGQGVGGYTF. DNA of the CDR3: TGTGCCAGCAGTGACACGGGACAGGGGGTCGGTGGCTACACCTTC.

The V and J genes are TRBV5-1 and TRBJ2-3, with 7 bases lining up with TRBD1. CDR3 size: 15 residues. Germline CDR1 SGHRS, CDR2 YFSETQ. J was trimmed by 1 base and V by 1 base; bases with no gene match: 3. CDR3 sequence: CASSLSQGGTDTQYF. CDR3 DNA sequence: TGCGCCAGCAGCTTGTCCCAGGGGGGCACAGATACGCAGTATTTT.

This chain connects TRBV11-3 to TRBJ1-6; D might be TRBD1 (5 bases). Germline lookup yields CDR1 SGHNT and CDR2 YENEEA. V was pared by 0 bases and J by 9 bases, with 12 bases between. This CDR3 has 15 residues. The CDR3 region is CASSLDRDALSPLHF. The CDR3 DNA is TGTGCCAGCAGCTTAGATCGGGACGCACTTTCACCCCTCCACTTT.

The table lists this clone with a count of one. The rearrangement uses TRBV7-2 and TRBJ1-1, with D hard to call. V shed 1 base and J shed 1 base, with 7 bases lying between them. This CDR3 has 14 residues. Germline V gives CDR1 SGHTA, CDR2 FQGNSA. The CDR3 sequence: CASSLGPENTEAFF. The CDR3 nucleotides are TGTGCCAGCAGCTTAGGACCAGAGAACACTGAAGCTTTCTTT.

The V gene is TRBV4-2, the J gene TRBJ1-1; D call uncertain. This CDR3 is built from 16 residues. The V gene lost 1 base and the J gene lost 0 bases, with 12 bases spanning the gap. Germline loops: CDR1 LGHNA, CDR2 YNFKEQ. This CDR3 reads CASSQVGRNMNTEAFF. The DNA for the CDR3 is TGTGCCAGCAGCCAAGTCGGTCGGAACATGAACACTGAAGCTTTCTTT.

This rearrangement joins TRBV9 to TRBJ1-6; TRBD1 is a possible D gene (5 bases). Between the trimmed V and J ends, which lost 2 bases and 10 bases, there was a span of 13 bases. Germline-derived CDR1 and CDR2 are SGDLS and YYNGEE. The CDR3 runs 14 residues. The CDR3 region has the DNA TGTGCCAGCAGCGTCAACGGTGAGGGGTCACCCCTCCACTTT. This encodes CASSVNGEGSPLHF.

V gene TRBV19 combines with J gene TRBJ2-7; D not certain. The V gene lost 6 bases and the J gene lost 5 bases, with 8 bases spanning the gap. CDR1 is LNHDA and CDR2 is SQIVND in the germline V gene (reference sequence). This CDR3 has 11 residues. The CDR3 region is CASSVSDEQYF. The DNA for the CDR3 is TGTGCCAGTAGCGTTTCAGACGAGCAGTACTTC. Together with reference TRBV19 and TRBJ2-7, the CDR3 gives the full variable domain: DGGITQSPKYLFRKEGQNVTLSCEQNLNHDAMYWYRQDPGQGLRLIYYSQIVNDFQKGDIAEGYSVSREKKESFPLTVTSAQKNPTAFYLCASSVSDEQYFGPGTRLTVT.

The chain recombines TRBV11-1 with TRBJ1-1, with D tentatively TRBD1 (6 bases). From germline, CDR1 is SGHAT and CDR2 FQDESV (reference sequence). The CDR3 covers 15 residues. The V and J ends lost 6 bases and 2 bases respectively, with 16 bases between them. The CDR3 DNA reads TGTGCCAGCAGTTGGGGGCGGGTAGTAAACACTGAAGCTTTCTTT. This gives the protein CASSWGRVVNTEAFF.

The CDR3 region has the DNA TGTGCCAGCAGGGCCCTGACAGGGGGCCTGGCGAACACCGGGGAGCTGTTTTTT. It encodes CASRALTGGLANTGELFF. The rearrangement uses TRBV11-2 and TRBJ2-2; 10 bases match TRBD1. Germline loops: CDR1 SGHAT, CDR2 FQNNGV. There are 18 residues in the CDR3. With V trimmed by 6 bases and J by 0 bases, 10 bases remained unmatched.

V gene TRBV5-6 combines with J gene TRBJ1-2; D not certain. Trimming pared 1 base from V and 5 bases from J, leaving 15 bases between. Germline assignment: CDR1 SGHDT and CDR2 YYEEEE. The CDR3 runs 15 residues. Here the CDR3 reads CASSLFSGGKYGYTF. CDR3 DNA sequence: TGTGCCAGCAGCTTGTTCTCAGGAGGGAAGTATGGCTACACCTTC.

The V gene is TRBV6-1, the J gene TRBJ2-5, with TRBD1 as a possible D gene (5 bases). The CDR3 is 13 residues long. V was pared by 2 bases and J by 3 bases, with 7 bases between. The germline V gene has CDR1 MNHNS and CDR2 SASEGT. In DNA form, the CDR3 reads TGTGCCAGCAGTGAATTAGGGGAAGAGACCCAGTACTTC. It is translated as CASSELGEETQYF.

J is TRBJ1-6 and V is TRBV7-2; TRBD1 agrees at 9 bases. Germline lookup yields CDR1 SGHTA and CDR2 FQGNSA. V shed 7 bases and J 9 bases; nucleotides not matched to a gene: 7. CDR3 length: 14 amino acids. CDR3 amino acids: CASTGTGGSSPLHF. The CDR3 region has the DNA TGTGCCAGCACCGGAACAGGGGGCTCTTCACCCCTCCACTTT.

The chain has TRBV21-1 and TRBJ1-5; the table's TRBD1 call for D was not verified on the DNA. TRBV21-1 corresponds to a pseudogene. The CDR3 contains 14 residues. The chain's CDR3 is CASSKSDRYQPQHF. CDR3 coding DNA: TGTGCCAGCAGCAAATCCGACAGGTATCAGCCCCAGCATTTT.

This clone has just one count. The V and J genes are TRBV19 and TRBJ2-7; 10 positions agree with TRBD1. There are 14 residues in the CDR3. In germline, CDR1 is LNHDA, CDR2 SQIVND (reference sequence). The V and J ends lost 10 bases and 3 bases, in that order; junction bases with no gene match: 9. The CDR3 nucleotides read TGTGCCACCTCCCCGGGACAGGGGATCTACGAGCAGTACTTC. Encoded protein: CATSPGQGIYEQYF.

This clone has a handful of counts. This chain links TRBV5-4 with TRBJ2-5, with D possibly matching TRBD1 (7 bases). The germline V and J ends were trimmed by 4 bases and 4 bases, with 11 bases remaining between them. The CDR3 length is 13 residues. Germline CDR1 and CDR2: SGHNT and YYREEE (reference sequence). The CDR3 is CASSLQGGETQYF. For the CDR3, the DNA is TGTGCCAGCAGCCTTCAGGGGGGAGAGACCCAGTACTTC.

The chain links TRBV6-4 to TRBJ1-6; no reliable D call. The CDR3 consists of 15 residues. With 4 bases removed from V and 7 bases from J, the gap between germline ends came to 14 bases. CDR1 is MRHNA, CDR2 SNTAGT, per germline. CDR3 nucleotide sequence: TGTGCCAGCAGTGCCTATCCTGAGCCCAATTCACCCCTCCACTTT. This encodes CASSAYPEPNSPLHF.